A selection of T cell receptor beta chains follows, all from one sample in a study of technical replicates of blood from four donors. The repertoire was sequenced with immunoSEQ multiplex PCR; TCRdb's copy has only in-frame clones and lacks some. The sample shows 75,000 to 90,000 clones, more than 90% of them seen only once. Sequenced sample: T cells isolated from PBMCs. The receptors derive from a human donor in good health. Each CDR3 is given with its conserved first and last residue. A D gene is named only where the DNA matches it firmly. Only some rows state a clone size, as once, few, many or a class for expanded clones.

length	V	size	J	D	DNA	CDR3
15	TRBV4-2	.	TRBJ1-1	TRBD1	TGTGCCAGCAGCCAAGATTTAACAGGGGACACTGAAGCTTTCTTT	CASSQDLTGDTEAFF
14	TRBV10-1	.	TRBJ2-7	.	TGCGCCAGCAGTGCGGCGGGGAGCTCCTACGAGCAGTACTTC	CASSAAGSSYEQYF
15	TRBV27	.	TRBJ2-5	TRBD1	TGTGCCAGCAGTTTAAAACTACAGGGGCAAGAGACCCAGTACTTC	CASSLKLQGQETQYF
15	TRBV28	.	TRBJ1-3	TRBD1	TGTGCCAGCAGTCCAGGGACAGTCTCTGGAAACACCATATATTTT	CASSPGTVSGNTIYF
16	TRBV10-2	.	TRBJ2-3	.	TGCGCCAGCAGGAGAGGGGAACGGGAGAGAAGGGATACGCAGTATTTT	CASRRGERERRDTQYF
19	TRBV4-1	.	TRBJ2-7	TRBD2	TGCGCCAGCAGCCAAGGTTATGGCAGCGGGAGATACCTCTCCTACGAGCAGTACTTC	CASSQGYGSGRYLSYEQYF
13	TRBV5-1	.	TRBJ2-5	.	TGCGCCAGCAGCTTTCTCAGTCAAGAGACCCAGTACTTC	CASSFLSQETQYF
13	TRBV19	.	TRBJ2-5	.	TGTGCCAGTAGTATGGCCCGTGGAGTCGGACAGTACTTC	CASSMARGVGQYF
16	TRBV28	.	TRBJ2-7	TRBD2	TGTGCCAGCACCGACCGCCTAGCGGGAAAGCGCTACGAGCAGTACTTC	CASTDRLAGKRYEQYF
11	TRBV7-8	.	TRBJ2-1	TRBD1	TGTGCCAGCACAACAGGGGGTGAGCAGTTCTTC	CASTTGGEQFF
13	TRBV19	.	TRBJ2-7	TRBD1	TGTGCCAGTAGGATGGACAGGGGTCACGAGCAGTACTTC	CASRMDRGHEQYF
16	TRBV15	.	TRBJ2-1	TRBD2	TGTGCCACCAGCCGCGGGACTAGCGGCTCCTACAATGAGCAGTTCTTC	CATSRGTSGSYNEQFF
15	TRBV5-6	.	TRBJ2-2	.	TGTGCCAGCAGCTCCCGAGGACTCTACACCGGGGAGCTGTTTTTT	CASSSRGLYTGELFF
16	TRBV2	.	TRBJ2-7	.	TGTGCCAGCAGTGACCCCCGGGCAAGGGGAAACTACGAGCAGTACTTC	CASSDPRARGNYEQYF
14	TRBV18	.	TRBJ2-3	.	TGTGCCAGCTCACCCAGGGCGGGAACAGATACGCAGTATTTT	CASSPRAGTDTQYF
14	TRBV19	.	TRBJ1-5	TRBD1	TGTGCCAGTAGGAAGGGACAGGCTGATCAGCCCCAGCATTTT	CASRKGQADQPQHF
12	TRBV19	.	TRBJ1-1	.	TGTGCCAGTTCCCGGGGTCGGACTGAAGCTTTCTTT	CASSRGRTEAFF
19	TRBV28	.	TRBJ2-7	TRBD2	TGTGCCAGCAGTCTCTCGGGACTAGCGGGAACTACAAACCCCTACGAGCAGTACTTC	CASSLSGLAGTTNPYEQYF
17	TRBV27	.	TRBJ1-3	.	TGTGCCAGCAGTTTAGGGGTCGGGCAGGGGAACGAAAACACCATATATTTT	CASSLGVGQGNENTIYF
16	TRBV19	.	TRBJ2-6	TRBD1	TGTGCCAGTAGTTTGACAGGGATCTCTGGGGCCAACGTCCTGACTTTC	CASSLTGISGANVLTF
15	TRBV27	.	TRBJ2-1	TRBD1	TGTGCCAGCAGTTTATTCGACAGGGGGCTCAATGAGCAGTTCTTC	CASSLFDRGLNEQFF
11	TRBV20-1	.	TRBJ2-5	.	TGCGGGGGGACGAATCAAGAGACCCAGTACTTC	CGGTNQETQYF
13	TRBV9	.	TRBJ1-1	.	TGTGCCAGCAGCCCCGACCAGGGAACTGAAGCTTTCTTT	CASSPDQGTEAFF
16	TRBV5-1	once	TRBJ2-7	TRBD1	TGCGCCAGCAGCTGGGGGACAGGCGAGGGTTCGGTCGAGCAGTACTTC	CASSWGTGEGSVEQYF
11	TRBV28	.	TRBJ1-2	.	TGTGCCAGCAGTTTGCGGGATGGCTACACCTTC	CASSLRDGYTF
16	TRBV4-1	.	TRBJ1-5	.	TGCGCCAGCAGCCAATACGCCCCAGGGAACGATCAGCCCCAGCATTTT	CASSQYAPGNDQPQHF
12	TRBV5-4	.	TRBJ1-1	.	TGTGCCAGCAGCTGGGGAGGAGGTGAAGCTTTCTTT	CASSWGGGEAFF
14	TRBV9	once	TRBJ2-1	.	TGTGCCAGCAGCCTAAACCCGAGTGGCAATGAGCAGTTCTTC	CASSLNPSGNEQFF
15	TRBV5-4	.	TRBJ1-2	TRBD1	TGTGCCAGCAGCGCGGGACAGGGGATCCTCTATGGCTACACCTTC	CASSAGQGILYGYTF
17	TRBV14	.	TRBJ2-1	.	TGTGCCAGCAGCCAAGATAAGAGCCTAGCATTCTACAATGAGCAGTTCTTC	CASSQDKSLAFYNEQFF
16	TRBV19	.	TRBJ2-3	.	TGTGCCAGTAGTTCGGACATAGGTGGTTGGACAGATACGCAGTATTTT	CASSSDIGGWTDTQYF
14	TRBV6-1	.	TRBJ2-7	TRBD1	TGTGCCAGCATTTGGGACAGGGGCTCCTACGAGCAGTACTTC	CASIWDRGSYEQYF
14	TRBV6-5	.	TRBJ2-1	TRBD2	TGTGCCAGCAGTTACGCTAGCGGGGTCTATGAGCAGTTCTTC	CASSYASGVYEQFF
17	TRBV19	.	TRBJ1-2	.	TGTGCCAGTAGTATTAGGGGGACCGCTCTTACTAACTATGGCTACACCTTC	CASSIRGTALTNYGYTF
14	TRBV2	.	TRBJ2-7	.	TGTGCCAGCAAGAGACAGGAGATCTCCTACGAGCAGTACTTC	CASKRQEISYEQYF
13	TRBV10-1	.	TRBJ2-1	.	TGCGCCAGCAGTCGGAGTAATAGCGTTGAGCAGTTCTTC	CASSRSNSVEQFF
18	TRBV7-9	.	TRBJ2-1	TRBD2	TGTGCCAGCAGCTTAGTCCCCCTTACGGGAGCGGGAGCTAGGGAGCAGTTCTTC	CASSLVPLTGAGAREQFF
15	TRBV6-5	.	TRBJ1-3	.	TGTGCCAGCAGCCCCGGGGGGGGTAAGAGAAACACCATATATTTT	CASSPGGGKRNTIYF
17	TRBV4-1	.	TRBJ2-3	TRBD1	TGCGCCAGCAGCCAAGGTTTGCGGACAGGGGTCACAGATACGCAGTATTTT	CASSQGLRTGVTDTQYF
14	TRBV2	.	TRBJ2-7	TRBD1	TGTGCCAGCAGAATCGGGGGACAGGGGAGCGAGCAGTACTTC	CASRIGGQGSEQYF
16	TRBV29-1	once	TRBJ2-2	.	TGCAGCGTTAAGGGGGTGGCTCTCCAGAACACCGGGGAGCTGTTTTTT	CSVKGVALQNTGELFF
13	TRBV7-3	.	TRBJ2-7	.	TGTGCCAGCAGCTTAGGTCGCCCGGACGAGCAGTACTTC	CASSLGRPDEQYF
22	TRBV28	.	TRBJ2-1	TRBD2	TGTGCCAGCACCCCATGGCCGGGACGCCAGACTAGCGGGATAGGAGGGGACAATGAGCAGTTCTTC	CASTPWPGRQTSGIGGDNEQFF
19	TRBV19	.	TRBJ2-3	TRBD2	TGTGCCAGTAGGCGCTACTTTTCGGGACTAGCGGGGAACACAGATACGCAGTATTTT	CASRRYFSGLAGNTDTQYF
11	TRBV6-5	.	TRBJ2-7	.	TGTGCCGCCGGGGGATTCTACGAGCAGTACTTC	CAAGGFYEQYF
16	TRBV11-2	.	TRBJ2-1	TRBD2	TGTGCCAGCAGCTTATTTTTAGCGGGAGGAGTGAATGAGCAGTTCTTC	CASSLFLAGGVNEQFF
18	TRBV19	.	TRBJ2-2	TRBD2	TGTGCCAGTAGTATTGCCCATCTTCTAGCGGGAGGGGTCGGGGAGCTGTTTTTT	CASSIAHLLAGGVGELFF
16	TRBV5-1	few	TRBJ2-2	.	TGCGCCAGCAGCCAGAACTTTAGAGGGCCCACCGGGGAGCTGTTTTTT	CASSQNFRGPTGELFF
17	TRBV2	once	TRBJ2-1	.	TGTGCCAGCAGTGAAGGGGGCGGAGTCGGCTCCTACAATGAGCAGTTCTTC	CASSEGGGVGSYNEQFF
16	TRBV4-1	.	TRBJ1-5	TRBD1	TGCGCCAGCAGCCAACCGACTGGACAGGGGGGTCAGCCCCAGCATTTT	CASSQPTGQGGQPQHF
15	TRBV7-9	.	TRBJ2-5	.	TGTGCCAGCAGCTTAGGGGGGGTCGGTCAAGAGACCCAGTACTTC	CASSLGGVGQETQYF
13	TRBV29-1	.	TRBJ2-7	TRBD1	TGCAGCGTTGACTACGGGACAGGGCTCGAGCAGTACTTC	CSVDYGTGLEQYF
14	TRBV5-5	.	TRBJ2-3	.	TGTGCCAGCAGCTTGAACAGGGGGGGAGATACGCAGTATTTT	CASSLNRGGDTQYF